This TCR beta chain was profiled in a study of T cell responses to AZD1222 COVID-19 vaccine. Findings of the study overall: Clonal diversity was possibly underestimated, and the donors were mostly white British, with more females. Vaccine-associated CD4 TCRs spanned spike, dominant at 160-218 and 743-854. There were repertoire samples only from the period after the peak T cell response.

The table came from immunoSEQ multiplex PCR; TCRdb's copy has only in-frame clones and leaves some out. This table has some 90,000 clones, 70% to 90% appearing once. The CDR3 consists of 14 residues. Trimming took 6 bases from V and 0 from J, leaving 9 bases between them. The V gene's germline CDR1 is MGHRA and CDR2 YSYEKL. Details on this clone: The antigen is undetermined.

The sample in question was peripheral blood, obtained on day 0 of AZD1222 vaccination. The sequence derives from an adult in good health. The rearrangement uses TRBV4-1 and TRBJ2-4; D uncertain. This chain's CDR3 is CASSYLGAKNIQYF. The CDR3, as DNA: TGCGCCAGCAGTTACCTTGGAGCCAAAAACATTCAGTACTTC.